The 29 T cell receptor beta chains given below trace back to one sample, sequenced in a study of OX40 agonist ivuxolimab in advanced cancers. Sequenced by immunoSEQ multiplex PCR; TCRdb stores in-frame clones only, minus some. The sample lists 50,000 to 85,000 clones, roughly 80% occurring once. This specimen consisted of CD4+ or CD8+ T cells sorted from blood, obtained in a trial of the OX40 agonist ivuxolimab. The receptors come from an adult with an advanced solid tumor such as melanoma, head and neck, liver or kidney cancer.

The chain carries TRBV7-2 and TRBJ1-2; D gene uncertain. CDR1 and CDR2 from the germline V gene are SGHTA and FQGNSA. V was cut by 3 bases and J by 5 bases, with 10 bases left in between. The CDR3 has 13 amino acids. This chain's CDR3 is CASSLRQKYGYTF. CDR3 nucleotides: TGTGCCAGCAGCTTGCGGCAGAAGTATGGCTACACCTTC.

J is TRBJ1-2 and V is TRBV5-4, with 7 bases aligning to TRBD1. V dropped 4 bases and J dropped 4; count of bases not matched to a gene: 10. The V gene's germline CDR1 is SGHNT and CDR2 YYREEE (reference sequence). The CDR3 runs 15 residues. The CDR3 region is CASSGTGALVYGYTF. The CDR3 DNA reads TGTGCCAGCAGCGGAACAGGGGCGCTAGTCTATGGCTACACCTTC.

V gene TRBV25-1 combines with J gene TRBJ2-1; D perhaps matches TRBD1 (6 bases). V shed 7 bases and J shed 7 bases, with 11 bases lying between them. The CDR3 spans 12 residues. Germline V gene sequence: CDR1 MGHDK, CDR2 SYGVNS. The CDR3 region has the DNA TGTGCCAGCAACCGGGACACAAATGAGCAGTTCTTC. Residues: CASNRDTNEQFF.

The chain is built from TRBV9 and TRBJ2-3, with 13 positions matching TRBD2. Germline V CDR1 and CDR2: SGDLS, YYNGEE. The trim removed 6 bases at V and 2 bases at J, leaving 6 bases unmatched. The CDR3 contains 16 residues. This CDR3 is CASKLTSGRNTDTQYF. DNA of the CDR3: TGTGCCAGCAAGTTGACTAGCGGGAGGAACACAGATACGCAGTATTTT.

The chain uses TRBV27 and TRBJ2-1, with a weak D call TRBD1 (6 bases). The germline CDR1 and CDR2 sequences are MNHEY and SMNVEV (reference sequence). There are 14 residues in the CDR3. V was pared by 6 bases and J by 8 bases, with 17 bases between. The CDR3 region has the DNA TGTGCCAGCAGCGTGGGACACCCTAGGGATGAGCAGTTCTTC. Translating it yields CASSVGHPRDEQFF.

The chain carries TRBV7-7 and TRBJ2-2, with D tentatively TRBD2 (5 bases). This CDR3 has 15 residues. Germline assignment: CDR1 SSHAT and CDR2 FNYEAQ (reference sequence). Trimming removed 1 base at V and 4 bases at J, with 10 bases between. CDR3 loop: CASSLVSVGTGELFF. The CDR3 nucleotides are TGTGCCAGCAGCTTAGTTAGCGTGGGCACCGGGGAGCTGTTTTTT.

This clone was observed many times. The chain couples TRBV27 to TRBJ1-2; no reliable D call. This CDR3 region has 16 residues. V lost 5 bases, J lost 1 base, and 17 bases lay in between. CDR1 is MNHEY, CDR2 SMNVEV, per germline (reference sequence). CDR3 protein: CASSPGSAGLNYGYTF. The CDR3 DNA is TGTGCCAGCAGTCCCGGGTCGGCAGGCCTTAACTATGGCTACACCTTC.

The chain combines TRBV5-1 with TRBJ1-1; D perhaps matches TRBD1 (5 bases). The CDR3 runs 15 residues. Looked up from germline, CDR1 is SGHRS and CDR2 is YFSETQ. V lost 5 bases and J lost 1, with 15 bases in between. The CDR3 reads CASRGLPGTNTEAFF. CDR3 sequence (DNA): TGCGCCAGCAGGGGCCTCCCGGGGACGAACACTGAAGCTTTCTTT. Full variable domain (outside the CDR3, taken from reference TRBV5-1 and TRBJ1-1): KAGVTQTPRYLIKTRGQQVTLSCSPISGHRSVSWYQQTPGQGLQFLFEYFSETQRNKGNFPGRFSGRQFSNSRSEMNVSTLELGDSALYLCASRGLPGTNTEAFFGQGTRLTVV.

This clone has a handful of counts. V is TRBV7-2 and J is TRBJ2-7; the D gene is possibly TRBD2 (6 bases). The CDR3 is 13 residues long. Germline CDR1 and CDR2: SGHTA and FQGNSA. V was clipped by 3 bases and J by 3 bases, with 9 bases between them. DNA of the CDR3: TGTGCCAGCAGCTTCCGGGGACTCTACGAGCAGTACTTC. This gives the protein CASSFRGLYEQYF.

The chain joins TRBV5-6 to TRBJ2-7; 7 bases fit TRBD2. V gave up 4 bases and J gave up 2 bases; unmatched junction bases: 12. This CDR3 spans 16 amino acids. CDR1 is SGHDT, CDR2 YYEEEE, per germline. The CDR3 bases are TGTGCCAGCAGCCTGCGGGGGACGGGTGGAACCTACGAGCAGTACTTC. Protein: CASSLRGTGGTYEQYF.

This clone has more than one count but fewer than ten. This rearrangement joins TRBV28 to TRBJ2-7; D is unresolved. The V and J ends lost 3 bases and 3 bases respectively, with 12 bases between them. This CDR3 has 14 amino acids. The V gene's germline CDR1 is MDHEN and CDR2 SYDVKM. The DNA for the CDR3 is TGTGCCAGCAGTTTCAGGCTCCCAAGCTACGAGCAGTACTTC. The encoded protein is CASSFRLPSYEQYF.

The J gene is TRBJ2-5, the V gene TRBV6-5; possible D gene TRBD1, 6 bases. This CDR3 has 13 residues. CDR1 is MNHEY, CDR2 SVGAGI, per germline. V lost 11 bases, J lost 4 bases, and 17 bases lay in between. The CDR3 DNA reads as TGTGCCGCAGGCAGGGGCTTAGGAGAGACCCAGTACTTC. This sequence encodes CAAGRGLGETQYF.

The gene calls are TRBV6-5 and TRBJ2-2; 12 bases are a match to TRBD2. Trimming took 2 bases from V and 7 from J; bases not matched to a gene: 5. The length of the CDR3 is 16 residues. Per the germline V gene, CDR1 is MNHEY and CDR2 is SVGAGI. The CDR3 here is CASSYLAGGLFGELFF. In nucleotides, the CDR3 is TGTGCCAGCAGTTACCTAGCGGGAGGGCTCTTCGGGGAGCTGTTTTTT.

The V call is TRBV9, the J call TRBJ2-3; D uncertain. Germline V gives CDR1 SGDLS, CDR2 YYNGEE. The V and J ends lost 2 bases and 3 bases respectively, with 7 bases between them. CDR3 length: 13 residues. CDR3 sequence reads: CASSVVWTDTQYF. The DNA of the CDR3 is TGTGCCAGCAGCGTTGTGTGGACAGATACGCAGTATTTT.

The chain links TRBV7-7 to TRBJ2-2, with D hard to call. CDR3 length: 13 amino acids. Deletions cut 1 base from V and 5 bases from J, with 5 bases between. The germline V gene encodes CDR1 SSHAT and CDR2 FNYEAQ (reference sequence). CDR3 residues: CASSLDITGELFF. As DNA, the CDR3 is TGTGCCAGCAGCTTAGACATAACCGGGGAGCTGTTTTTT. Supplemented by reference TRBV7-7 and TRBJ2-2, the full variable domain reads GAGVSQSPRYKVTKRGQDVTLRCDPISSHATLYWYQQALGQGPEFLTYFNYEAQPDKSGLPSDRFSAERPEGSISTLTIQRTEQRDSAMYRCASSLDITGELFFGEGSRLTVL.

Judged by abundance, this clone is medium-sized. The chain recombines TRBV2 with TRBJ2-7; D remains unclear. Germline CDR1 and CDR2: SNHLY and FYNNEI. Trimming took 3 bases from V and 3 from J, leaving 9 bases between them. The CDR3 spans 13 residues. The CDR3 DNA reads TGTGCCAGCAGTGATGTTGGTGACTACGAGCAGTACTTC. Encoded protein: CASSDVGDYEQYF.

The CDR3 sequence is CASSLWSGGGNEQFF. Here the CDR3 DNA reads TGTGCCAGCAGTTTATGGTCAGGGGGTGGTAATGAGCAGTTCTTC. This chain joins TRBV27 and TRBJ2-1, with 7 bases fitting TRBD1. Germline CDR1 MNHEY, CDR2 SMNVEV (reference sequence). J gave up 7 bases and V 1 base, and 7 bases lay outside the gene matches. This CDR3 spans 15 amino acids.

J is TRBJ1-1 and V is TRBV4-1, with 9 bases identical to TRBD1. CDR1 is MGHRA and CDR2 is YSYEKL in the germline V gene. V shed 4 bases, J shed 5 bases, and the junction held 11 bases outside the gene matches. The CDR3 totals 16 residues. CDR3 DNA: TGCGCCAGCAGCCCCCGGACAGGGGCGGGGGGGACTGAAGCTTTCTTT. Its translation: CASSPRTGAGGTEAFF.

About this clone: Being one base from a much bigger clone, this may be a read error. The sample has other DNA sequences that encode this CDR3 too. V gene TRBV7-9 combines with J gene TRBJ1-5; a possible D gene is TRBD1 (5 bases). This CDR3 comprises 14 residues. CDR1 and CDR2 from the germline V gene are SEHNR and FQNEAQ (reference sequence). Trimming removed 2 bases from V and 10 bases from J, with 15 bases in between. CDR3 region: CASSLPTDGQPQHF. The CDR3 coding sequence is TGTGCCAGCAGCTTACCGACAGACGGGCAACCCCAGCATTTT.

The chain has TRBV10-3 and TRBJ2-2; a possible D gene is TRBD2 (5 bases). This CDR3 contains 16 residues. V was shortened by 0 bases and J by 1 base, with 9 bases between the two germline ends. The V gene's germline CDR1 is ENHRY and CDR2 SYGVKD. In DNA, the CDR3 is TGTGCCATCAGTGAGTCGGCGGCGGGGAACACCGGGGAGCTGTTTTTT. It is translated as CAISESAAGNTGELFF.

This chain joins TRBV27 and TRBJ2-1, with 11 bases identical to TRBD2. The CDR3 is 16 residues long. V dropped 0 bases and J dropped 6; count of bases not matched to a gene: 4. The germline V gene has CDR1 MNHEY and CDR2 SMNVEV (reference sequence). This CDR3 is CASSLSGTSGVNEQFF. The CDR3 coding sequence is TGTGCCAGCAGTTTATCCGGGACTAGCGGAGTCAATGAGCAGTTCTTC.

The chain combines TRBV4-1 with TRBJ2-1; D might be TRBD2 (5 bases). V was clipped by 3 bases and J by 0 bases, with 12 bases between them. The CDR3 is made up of 16 amino acids. Per the germline V gene, CDR1 is MGHRA and CDR2 is YSYEKL. The CDR3 reads CASSHTDLVSYNEQFF. CDR3 DNA: TGCGCCAGCAGCCACACGGACTTGGTCTCCTACAATGAGCAGTTCTTC.

The chain joins TRBV19 to TRBJ1-5; TRBD1 matches at 10 bases. Germline lookup yields CDR1 LNHDA and CDR2 SQIVND (reference sequence). After removal of 4 bases from V and 1 base from J, the junction contained 4 bases not matched to a gene. The CDR3 contains 16 residues. This CDR3 is CASSNQDRGSNQPQHF. The CDR3 nucleotides are TGTGCCAGTAGTAATCAGGACAGGGGGAGCAATCAGCCCCAGCATTTT.

The chain joins TRBV7-9 to TRBJ2-5; D gene uncertain. This CDR3 is 11 amino acids long. Trimming took 5 bases from V and 7 from J, leaving 8 bases between them. The V gene's germline CDR1 is SEHNR and CDR2 FQNEAQ (reference sequence). CDR3 nucleotides: TGTGCCAGCAGCCAGGAAGGGACCCAGTACTTC. This translates into CASSQEGTQYF.

The chain couples TRBV6-1 to TRBJ2-5; 10 nucleotides align to TRBD2. V shed 4 bases, J shed 4 bases, and the junction held 0 bases outside the gene matches. CDR3 length: 13 amino acids. Per the germline V gene, CDR1 is MNHNS and CDR2 is SASEGT. This CDR3 is CASSGLAGETQYF. CDR3 coding DNA: TGTGCCAGCAGTGGACTAGCGGGAGAGACCCAGTACTTC.

The chain combines TRBV27 with TRBJ2-3; the D is unclear. The germline V and J ends were trimmed by 6 bases and 6 bases, with 19 bases remaining between them. The CDR3 has 15 residues. The germline V gene has CDR1 MNHEY and CDR2 SMNVEV (reference sequence). Written as DNA, the CDR3 is TGTGCCAGCAGGTCGGAATCCCGTGGTTTCGATACGCAGTATTTT. This gives the protein CASRSESRGFDTQYF.

The J gene is TRBJ2-2, the V gene TRBV19; tentatively, D is TRBD2 (6 bases). The CDR3 length is 16 residues. Germline assignment: CDR1 LNHDA and CDR2 SQIVND (reference sequence). Trimming removed 3 bases from V and 0 bases from J, with 11 bases in between. CDR3 in amino acids: CASSIGRGSNTGELFF. Here the CDR3 DNA reads TGTGCCAGTAGTATTGGGCGGGGATCGAACACCGGGGAGCTGTTTTTT.

The DNA of the CDR3 is TGCGCCAGCAAATCCGGGACAGGGGATCCAAAATTCTATGGCTACACCTTC. The encoded protein is CASKSGTGDPKFYGYTF. The chain couples TRBV5-1 to TRBJ1-2; 10 nucleotides agree with TRBD1. The CDR3 covers 17 residues. Looked up from germline, CDR1 is SGHRS and CDR2 is YFSETQ. J gave up 4 bases and V 6 bases, and 15 bases lay outside the gene matches.

This rearrangement joins TRBV4-3 to TRBJ2-2; D remains unclear. The CDR3 totals 14 residues. Trimming stripped 0 bases from V and 4 bases from J, with 6 bases between. Looked up from germline, CDR1 is LGHNA and CDR2 is YSLEER. The CDR3 spells CASSQERFTGELFF. In DNA, the CDR3 is TGCGCCAGCAGCCAAGAACGATTCACCGGGGAGCTGTTTTTT.